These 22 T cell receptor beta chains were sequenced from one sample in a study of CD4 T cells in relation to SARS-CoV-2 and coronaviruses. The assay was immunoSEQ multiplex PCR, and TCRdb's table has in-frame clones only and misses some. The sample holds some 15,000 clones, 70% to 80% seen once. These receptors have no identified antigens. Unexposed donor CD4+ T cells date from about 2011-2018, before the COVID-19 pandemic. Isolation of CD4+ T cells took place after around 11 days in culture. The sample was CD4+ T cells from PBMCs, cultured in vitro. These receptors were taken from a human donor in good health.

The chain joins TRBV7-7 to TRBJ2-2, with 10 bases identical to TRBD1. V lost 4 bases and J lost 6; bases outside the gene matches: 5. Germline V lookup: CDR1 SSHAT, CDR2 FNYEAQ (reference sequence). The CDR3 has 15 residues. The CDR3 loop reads CASSSTGQGAGELFF. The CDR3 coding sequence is TGTGCCAGCAGCTCGACCGGACAGGGGGCCGGGGAGCTGTTTTTT.

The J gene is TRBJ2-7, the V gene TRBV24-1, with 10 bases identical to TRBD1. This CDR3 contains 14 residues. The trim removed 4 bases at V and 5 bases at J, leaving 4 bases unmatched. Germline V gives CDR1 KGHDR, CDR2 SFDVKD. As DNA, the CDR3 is TGTGCCACCAGTGACGACAGGGGGCCGGACGAGCAGTACTTC. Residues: CATSDDRGPDEQYF.

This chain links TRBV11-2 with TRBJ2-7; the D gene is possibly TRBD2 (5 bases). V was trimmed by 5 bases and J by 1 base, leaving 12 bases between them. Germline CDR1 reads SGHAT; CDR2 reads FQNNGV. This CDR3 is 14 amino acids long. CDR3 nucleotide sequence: TGTGCCAGCAGCACCTTGACGGGGTCCTACGAGCAGTACTTC. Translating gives CASSTLTGSYEQYF.

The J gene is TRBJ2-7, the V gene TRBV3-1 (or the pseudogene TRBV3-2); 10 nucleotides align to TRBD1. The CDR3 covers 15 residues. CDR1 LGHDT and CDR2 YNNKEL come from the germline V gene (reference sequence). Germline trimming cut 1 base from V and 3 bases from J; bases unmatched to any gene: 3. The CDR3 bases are TGTGCCAGCAGCCAAGCTTGGACAGGGGGCTACGAGCAGTACTTC. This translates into CASSQAWTGGYEQYF.

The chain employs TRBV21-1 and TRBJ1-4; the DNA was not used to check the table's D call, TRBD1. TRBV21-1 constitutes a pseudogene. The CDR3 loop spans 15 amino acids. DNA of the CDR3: TGTGCCAGCAGCAAAGCCCCAGGGGGAGATGAAAAACTGTTTTTT. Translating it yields CASSKAPGGDEKLFF.

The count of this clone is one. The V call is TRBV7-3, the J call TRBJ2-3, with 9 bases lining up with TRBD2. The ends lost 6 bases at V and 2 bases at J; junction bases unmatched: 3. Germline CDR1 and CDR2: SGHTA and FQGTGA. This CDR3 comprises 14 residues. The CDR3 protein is CASSLAGFTDTQYF. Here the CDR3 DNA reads TGTGCCAGCAGTCTAGCGGGGTTCACAGATACGCAGTATTTT.

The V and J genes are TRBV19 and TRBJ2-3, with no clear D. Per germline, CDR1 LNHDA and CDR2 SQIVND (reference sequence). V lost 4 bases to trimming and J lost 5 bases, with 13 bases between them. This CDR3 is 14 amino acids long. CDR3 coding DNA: TGTGCCAGTAGTAGGCCCCCCGGTGAAGATACGCAGTATTTT. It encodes CASSRPPGEDTQYF.

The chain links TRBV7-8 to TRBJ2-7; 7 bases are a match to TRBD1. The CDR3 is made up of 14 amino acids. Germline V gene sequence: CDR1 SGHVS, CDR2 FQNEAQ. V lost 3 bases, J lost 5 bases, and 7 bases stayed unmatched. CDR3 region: CASSFEGAIDEQYF. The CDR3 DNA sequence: TGTGCCAGCAGCTTCGAGGGGGCGATCGACGAGCAGTACTTC.

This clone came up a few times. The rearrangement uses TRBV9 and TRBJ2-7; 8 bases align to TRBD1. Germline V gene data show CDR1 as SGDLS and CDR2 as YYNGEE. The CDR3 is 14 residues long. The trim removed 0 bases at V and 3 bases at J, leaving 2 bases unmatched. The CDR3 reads CASSVGQGYYEQYF. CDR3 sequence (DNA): TGTGCCAGCAGCGTAGGACAGGGGTACTACGAGCAGTACTTC.

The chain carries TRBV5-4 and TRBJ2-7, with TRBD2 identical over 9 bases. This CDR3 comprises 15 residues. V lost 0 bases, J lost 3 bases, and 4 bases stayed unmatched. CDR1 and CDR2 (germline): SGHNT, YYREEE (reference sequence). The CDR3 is CASSLGASGIYEQYF. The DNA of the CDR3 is TGTGCCAGCAGCTTGGGAGCTAGCGGGATCTACGAGCAGTACTTC. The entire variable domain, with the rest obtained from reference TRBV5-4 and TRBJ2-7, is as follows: ETGVTQSPTHLIKTRGQQVTLRCSSQSGHNTVSWYQQALGQGPQFIFQYYREEENGRGNFPPRFSGLQFPNYSSELNVNALELDDSALYLCASSLGASGIYEQYFGPGTRLTVT.

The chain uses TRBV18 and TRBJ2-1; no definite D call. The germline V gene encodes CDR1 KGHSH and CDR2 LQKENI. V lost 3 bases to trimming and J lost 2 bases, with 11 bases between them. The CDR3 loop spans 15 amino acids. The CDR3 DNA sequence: TGTGCCAGCTCACCTGGTGTAGGAACCTACAATGAGCAGTTCTTC. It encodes CASSPGVGTYNEQFF.

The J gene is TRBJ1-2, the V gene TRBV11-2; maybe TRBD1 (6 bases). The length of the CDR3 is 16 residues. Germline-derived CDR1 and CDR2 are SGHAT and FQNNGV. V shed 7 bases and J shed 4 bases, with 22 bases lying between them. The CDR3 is CASKLAGTRGAYGYTF. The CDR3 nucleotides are TGTGCCAGCAAGCTGGCGGGGACCCGGGGGGCCTATGGCTACACCTTC.

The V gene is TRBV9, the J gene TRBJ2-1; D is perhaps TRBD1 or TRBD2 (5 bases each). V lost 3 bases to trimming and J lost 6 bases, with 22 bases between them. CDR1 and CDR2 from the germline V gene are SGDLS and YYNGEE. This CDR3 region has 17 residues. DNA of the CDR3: TGTGCCAGCAGCGCCTCGTTCGGGGCGGCCCTCCTCAATGAGCAGTTCTTC. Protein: CASSASFGAALLNEQFF.

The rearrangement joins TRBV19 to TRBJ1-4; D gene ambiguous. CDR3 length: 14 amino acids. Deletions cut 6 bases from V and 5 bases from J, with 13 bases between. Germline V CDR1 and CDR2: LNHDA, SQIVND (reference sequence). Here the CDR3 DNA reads TGTGCCAGTAGCCCTCTCGACGGGAATGAAAAACTGTTTTTT. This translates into CASSPLDGNEKLFF.

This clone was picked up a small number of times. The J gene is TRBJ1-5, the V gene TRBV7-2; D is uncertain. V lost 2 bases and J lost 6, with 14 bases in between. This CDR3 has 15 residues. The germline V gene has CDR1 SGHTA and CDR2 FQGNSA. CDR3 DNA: TGTGCCAGCAGCTTAAGATTGGGCCACAGTCAGCCCCAGCATTTT. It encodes CASSLRLGHSQPQHF.

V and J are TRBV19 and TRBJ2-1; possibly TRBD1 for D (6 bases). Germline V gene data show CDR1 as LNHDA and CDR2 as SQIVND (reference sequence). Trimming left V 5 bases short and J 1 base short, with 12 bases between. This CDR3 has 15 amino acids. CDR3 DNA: TGTGCCAGTAGTGTCGACAGGAATTCCTACAATGAGCAGTTCTTC. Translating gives CASSVDRNSYNEQFF.

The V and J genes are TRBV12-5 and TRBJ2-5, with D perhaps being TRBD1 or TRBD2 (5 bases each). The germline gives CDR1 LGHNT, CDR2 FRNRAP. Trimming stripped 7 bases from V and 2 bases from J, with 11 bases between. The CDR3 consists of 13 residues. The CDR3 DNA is TGTGCTAGTGCGGGGACCGTTCAAGAGACCCAGTACTTC. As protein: CASAGTVQETQYF.

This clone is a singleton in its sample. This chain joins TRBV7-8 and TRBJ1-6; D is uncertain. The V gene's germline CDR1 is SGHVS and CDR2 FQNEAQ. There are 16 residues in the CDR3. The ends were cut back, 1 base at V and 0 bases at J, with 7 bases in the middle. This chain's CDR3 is CASSLEGSSYNSPLHF. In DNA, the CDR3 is TGTGCCAGCAGCTTAGAGGGTAGCTCCTATAATTCACCCCTCCACTTT. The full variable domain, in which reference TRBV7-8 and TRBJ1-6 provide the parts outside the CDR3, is GAGVSQSPRYKVAKRGQDVALRCDPISGHVSLFWYQQALGQGPEFLTYFQNEAQLDKSGLPSDRFFAERPEGSVSTLKIQRTQQEDSAVYLCASSLEGSSYNSPLHFGNGTRLTVT.

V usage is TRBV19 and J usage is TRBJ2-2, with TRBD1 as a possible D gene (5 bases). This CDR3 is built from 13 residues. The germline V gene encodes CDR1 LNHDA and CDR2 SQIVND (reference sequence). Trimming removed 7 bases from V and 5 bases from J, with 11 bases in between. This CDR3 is CASTAGFTGELFF. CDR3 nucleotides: TGTGCCAGTACGGCAGGGTTTACCGGGGAGCTGTTTTTT.

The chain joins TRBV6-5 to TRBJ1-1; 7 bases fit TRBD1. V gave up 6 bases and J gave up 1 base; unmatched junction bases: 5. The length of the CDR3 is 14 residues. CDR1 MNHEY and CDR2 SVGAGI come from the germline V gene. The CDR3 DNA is TGTGCCAGCAGCTCGGGACAGACGAACACTGAAGCTTTCTTT. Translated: CASSSGQTNTEAFF.

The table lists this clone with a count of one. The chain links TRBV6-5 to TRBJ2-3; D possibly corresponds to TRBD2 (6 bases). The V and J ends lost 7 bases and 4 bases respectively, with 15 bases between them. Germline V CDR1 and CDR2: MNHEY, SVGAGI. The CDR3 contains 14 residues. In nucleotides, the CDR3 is TGTGCCAGCACTCCCCGGGCTAGCGCAGATACGCAGTATTTT. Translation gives CASTPRASADTQYF.

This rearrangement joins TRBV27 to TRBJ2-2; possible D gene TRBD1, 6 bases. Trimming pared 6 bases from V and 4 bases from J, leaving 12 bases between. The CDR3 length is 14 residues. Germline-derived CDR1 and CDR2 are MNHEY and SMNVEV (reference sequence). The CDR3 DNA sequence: TGTGCCAGCAGACCGGGACAAAGCACCGGGGAGCTGTTTTTT. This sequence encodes CASRPGQSTGELFF.